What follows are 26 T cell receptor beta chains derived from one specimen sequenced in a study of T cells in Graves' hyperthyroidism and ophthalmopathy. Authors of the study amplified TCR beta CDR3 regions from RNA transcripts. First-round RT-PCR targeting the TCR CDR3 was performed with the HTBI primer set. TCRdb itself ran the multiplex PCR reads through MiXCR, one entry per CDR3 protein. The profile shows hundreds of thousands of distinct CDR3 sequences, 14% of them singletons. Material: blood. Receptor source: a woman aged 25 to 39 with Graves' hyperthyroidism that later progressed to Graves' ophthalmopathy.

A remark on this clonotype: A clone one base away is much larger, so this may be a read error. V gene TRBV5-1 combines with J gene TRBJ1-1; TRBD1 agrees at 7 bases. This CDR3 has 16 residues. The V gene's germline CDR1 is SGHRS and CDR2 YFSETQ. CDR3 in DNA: TGCGCCAGCCGAATCCACCCCGGGACAGAGAACACTGGAGCTTTCTTT. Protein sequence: CASRIHPGTENTGAFF.

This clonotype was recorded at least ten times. CDR3 bases: TGTGCCAGCAGCGTAGCTGGGGTTGAGACCCAGTACTTC. Translation gives CASSVAGVETQYF. This chain connects TRBV9 to TRBJ2-5; no definite D call. From germline, CDR1 is SGDLS and CDR2 YYNGEE. V was trimmed by 0 bases and J by 5 bases, leaving 8 bases between them. The CDR3 length is 13 residues. The full variable domain, rest sourced from reference TRBV9 and TRBJ2-5, is DSGVTQTPKHLITATGQRVTLRCSPRSGDLSVYWYQQSLDQGLQFLIQYYNGEERAKGNILERFSAQQFPDLHSELNLSSLELGDSALYFCASSVAGVETQYFGPGTRLLVL.

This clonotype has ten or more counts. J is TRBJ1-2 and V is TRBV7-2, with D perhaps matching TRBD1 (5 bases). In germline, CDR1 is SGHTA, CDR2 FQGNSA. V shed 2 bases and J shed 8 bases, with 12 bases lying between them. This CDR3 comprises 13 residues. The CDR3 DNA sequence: TGTGCCAGCAGCTTAAATAGGGGCAGGGGCTACACCTTC. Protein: CASSLNRGRGYTF.

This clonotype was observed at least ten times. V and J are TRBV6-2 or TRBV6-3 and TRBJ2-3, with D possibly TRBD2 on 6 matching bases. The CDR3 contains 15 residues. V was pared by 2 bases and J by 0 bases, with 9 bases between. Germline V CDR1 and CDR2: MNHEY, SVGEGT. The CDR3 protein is CASSYGGMSTDTQYF. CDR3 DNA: TGTGCCAGCAGTTACGGCGGGATGAGCACAGATACGCAGTATTTT.

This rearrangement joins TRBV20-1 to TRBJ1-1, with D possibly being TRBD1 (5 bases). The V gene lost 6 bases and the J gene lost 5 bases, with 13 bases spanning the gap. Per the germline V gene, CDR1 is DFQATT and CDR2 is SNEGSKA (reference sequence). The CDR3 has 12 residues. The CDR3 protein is CSAEGAGTEAFF. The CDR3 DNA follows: TGCAGTGCAGAAGGGGCAGGGACTGAAGCTTTCTTT.

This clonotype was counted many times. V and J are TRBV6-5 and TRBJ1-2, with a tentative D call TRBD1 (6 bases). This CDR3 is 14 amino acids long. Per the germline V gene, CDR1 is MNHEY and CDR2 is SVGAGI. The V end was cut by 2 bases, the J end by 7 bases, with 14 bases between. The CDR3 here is CASSYEGGRGGYTF. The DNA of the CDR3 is TGTGCCAGCAGTTACGAAGGGGGGCGAGGTGGCTACACCTTC.

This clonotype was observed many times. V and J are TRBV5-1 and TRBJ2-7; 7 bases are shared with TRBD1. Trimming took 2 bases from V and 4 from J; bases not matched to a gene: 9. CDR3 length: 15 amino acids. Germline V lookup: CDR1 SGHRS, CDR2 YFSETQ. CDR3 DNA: TGCGCCAGCAGCTTCACAGGGGCCGGGATATACGAGCAGTACTTC. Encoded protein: CASSFTGAGIYEQYF.

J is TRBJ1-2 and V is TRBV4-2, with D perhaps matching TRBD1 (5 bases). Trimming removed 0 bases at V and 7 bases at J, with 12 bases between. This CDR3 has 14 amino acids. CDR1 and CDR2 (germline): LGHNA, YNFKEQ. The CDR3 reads CASSQDGGEGGYTF. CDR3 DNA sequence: TGTGCCAGCAGCCAAGATGGGGGGGAGGGTGGCTACACCTTC.

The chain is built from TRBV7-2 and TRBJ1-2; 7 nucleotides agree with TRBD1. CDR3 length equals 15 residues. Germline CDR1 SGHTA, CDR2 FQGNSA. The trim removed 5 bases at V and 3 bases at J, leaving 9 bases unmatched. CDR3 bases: TGTGCCAGCAGCCCCACCGGGACAGCTCACTATGGCTACACCTTC. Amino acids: CASSPTGTAHYGYTF.

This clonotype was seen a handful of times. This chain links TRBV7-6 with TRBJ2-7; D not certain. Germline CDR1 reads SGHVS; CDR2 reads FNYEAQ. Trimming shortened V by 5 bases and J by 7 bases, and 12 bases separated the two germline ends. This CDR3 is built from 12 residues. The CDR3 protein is CASSPPWGEQYF. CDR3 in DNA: TGTGCCAGCAGCCCCCCTTGGGGTGAGCAGTACTTC.

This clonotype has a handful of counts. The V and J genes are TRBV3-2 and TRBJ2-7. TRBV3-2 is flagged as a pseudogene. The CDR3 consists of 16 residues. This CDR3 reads CASSRRRRECSYEQYF. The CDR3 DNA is TGTGCCAGCAGCCGGCGGCGGCGAGAATGCTCCTACGAGCAGTACTTC.

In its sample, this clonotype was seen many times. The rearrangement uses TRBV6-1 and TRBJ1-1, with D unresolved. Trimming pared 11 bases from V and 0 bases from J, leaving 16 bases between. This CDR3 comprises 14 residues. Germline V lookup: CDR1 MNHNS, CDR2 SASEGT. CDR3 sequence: CALQERLMNTEAFF. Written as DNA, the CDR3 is TGTGCCCTTCAGGAACGGTTAATGAACACTGAAGCTTTCTTT.

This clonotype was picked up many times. CDR3 in amino acids: CASSVRAGAPDTQYF. The CDR3 bases are TGTGCCAGCAGTGTTAGAGCGGGAGCGCCAGATACGCAGTATTTT. This chain uses TRBV2 with TRBJ2-3, with TRBD2 matching over 8 bases. There are 15 residues in the CDR3. The germline gives CDR1 SNHLY, CDR2 FYNNEI. Trimming removed 4 bases from V and 4 bases from J; junction bases left unmatched: 7.

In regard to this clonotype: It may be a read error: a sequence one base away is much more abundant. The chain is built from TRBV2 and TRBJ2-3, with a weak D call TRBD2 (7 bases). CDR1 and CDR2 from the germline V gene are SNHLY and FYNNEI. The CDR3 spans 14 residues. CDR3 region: CAIYGGPRTDAQYF. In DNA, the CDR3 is TGTGCCATCTACGGGGGGCCTCGGACAGATGCGCAGTATTTT.

The CDR3 DNA sequence: TGCGCCAGCAGCCAAAGACTAGCGGGAGAGTACGAGCAGTACTTC. Protein sequence: CASSQRLAGEYEQYF. The chain has TRBV4-1 and TRBJ2-7; 12 bases line up with TRBD2. In germline, CDR1 is MGHRA, CDR2 YSYEKL. Unmatched junction bases numbered 3, after V lost 2 bases and J lost 4 bases. The CDR3 length is 15 residues.

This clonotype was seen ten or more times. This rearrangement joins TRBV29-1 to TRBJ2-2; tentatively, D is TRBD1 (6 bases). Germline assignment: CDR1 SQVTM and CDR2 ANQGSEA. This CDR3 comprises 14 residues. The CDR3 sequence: CSFAGTLNTGELFF. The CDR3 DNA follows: TGCAGTTTCGCCGGGACACTCAACACCGGGGAGCTGTTTTTT.

This chain's CDR3 is CASSLAPNEQFF. CDR3 sequence (DNA): TGTGCCAGCAGTTTGGCCCCCAATGAGCAGTTCTTC. The rearrangement links TRBV28 to TRBJ2-1; D gene unclear. Germline V gives CDR1 MDHEN, CDR2 SYDVKM. The CDR3 covers 12 residues. Trimming stripped 3 bases from V and 6 bases from J, with 6 bases between.

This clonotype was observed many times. The CDR3 DNA reads TGTGCCAGCATACGACAGGGAGGTTTGAACACTGAAGCTTTCTTT. Translated, it gives CASIRQGGLNTEAFF. The gene calls are TRBV6-1 and TRBJ1-1, with TRBD1 matching over 7 bases. V was clipped by 7 bases and J by 0 bases; unmatched bases: 8. From germline, CDR1 is MNHNS and CDR2 SASEGT. The CDR3 contains 15 residues.

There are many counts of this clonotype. Written as DNA, the CDR3 is TGTGCCAGTAGTGCGACCTTGGGGTCTGGGGCCAACGTCCTGACTTTC. Its protein product is CASSATLGSGANVLTF. The rearrangement joins TRBV19 to TRBJ2-6, with D uncertain. The CDR3 consists of 16 residues. The germline V and J ends were trimmed by 5 bases and 1 base, with 12 bases remaining between them. Germline lookup yields CDR1 LNHDA and CDR2 SQIVND (reference sequence).

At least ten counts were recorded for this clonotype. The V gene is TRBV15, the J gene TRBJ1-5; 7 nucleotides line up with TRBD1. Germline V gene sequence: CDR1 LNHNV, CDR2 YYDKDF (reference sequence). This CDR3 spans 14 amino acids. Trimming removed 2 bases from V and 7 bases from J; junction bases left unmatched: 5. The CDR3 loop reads CATSRWDSIQPQHF. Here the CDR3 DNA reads TGTGCCACCAGCAGATGGGACAGCATCCAGCCCCAGCATTTT.

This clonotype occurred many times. Here the CDR3 DNA reads TGTGCCAGCAGTCCCCCTGATATCGCATGGATAAATTCACCCCTCCACTTT. Residues: CASSPPDIAWINSPLHF. The chain combines TRBV28 with TRBJ1-6, with no clear D. V was pared by 5 bases and J by 7 bases, with 21 bases between. CDR3 size: 17 residues. Germline V gene sequence: CDR1 MDHEN, CDR2 SYDVKM.

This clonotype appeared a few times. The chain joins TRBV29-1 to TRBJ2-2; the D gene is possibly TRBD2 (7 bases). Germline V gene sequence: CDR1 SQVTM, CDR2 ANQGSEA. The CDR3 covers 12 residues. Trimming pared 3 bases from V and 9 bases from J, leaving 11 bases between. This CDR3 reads CSVEGGGWELFF. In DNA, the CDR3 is TGCAGCGTTGAGGGGGGGGGCTGGGAGCTGTTTTTT.

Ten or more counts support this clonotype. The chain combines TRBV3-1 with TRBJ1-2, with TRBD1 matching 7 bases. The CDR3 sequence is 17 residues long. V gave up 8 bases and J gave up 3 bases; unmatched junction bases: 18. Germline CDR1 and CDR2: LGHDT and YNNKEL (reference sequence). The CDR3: CASSGTEIALMDYGYTF. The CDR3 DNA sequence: TGTGCCAGCTCCGGGACAGAAATCGCCCTCATGGACTATGGCTACACCTTC.

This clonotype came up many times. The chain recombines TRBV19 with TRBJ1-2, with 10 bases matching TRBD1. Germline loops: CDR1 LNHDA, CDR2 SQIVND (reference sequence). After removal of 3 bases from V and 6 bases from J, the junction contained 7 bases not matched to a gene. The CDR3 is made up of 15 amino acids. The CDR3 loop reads CASSIAWDRGHGYTF. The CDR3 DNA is TGTGCCAGTAGTATCGCCTGGGACAGGGGTCATGGCTACACCTTC.

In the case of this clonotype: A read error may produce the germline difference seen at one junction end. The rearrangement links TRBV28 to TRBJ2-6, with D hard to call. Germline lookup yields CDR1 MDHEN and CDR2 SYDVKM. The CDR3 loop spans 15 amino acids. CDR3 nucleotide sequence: TGTGTCAGCAGTACCGTGAGGTCCGGGGCCAACGTCCTGACTTTC. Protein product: CVSSTVRSGANVLTF.

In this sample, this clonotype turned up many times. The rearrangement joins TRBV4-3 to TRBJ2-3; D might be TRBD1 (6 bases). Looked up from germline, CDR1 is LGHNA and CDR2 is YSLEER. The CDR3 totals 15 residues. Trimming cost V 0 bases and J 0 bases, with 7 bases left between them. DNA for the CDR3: TGCGCCAGCAGCCAAGAAGGACAGAGCACAGATACGCAGTATTTT. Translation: CASSQEGQSTDTQYF.